This TCR beta chain was obtained from a study of blood T cell repertoires in COVID-19. Overall study: Samples came from the United States, Italy and Spain, spanning acute and convalescent COVID-19.

V lost 4 bases and J lost 7; bases outside the gene matches: 17. Germline V gives CDR1 LNHDA, CDR2 SQIVND (reference sequence). This CDR3 is built from 18 residues. Sequencing was performed with immunoSEQ multiplex PCR; in TCRdb, only in-frame clones are kept and a portion is missing. The sample lists roughly 45,000 clones; approximately 93% were seen once. The chain combines TRBV19 with TRBJ2-2; 8 positions agree with TRBD1. Sequences were obtained from peripheral blood. This TCR was sampled from a man in his 60s with COVID-19, enrolled during active disease. The CDR3 DNA sequence: TGTGCCAGTAGTACCTCAACCGGGGACAGGCAATTGGGCGGGGAGCTGTTTTTT. Translation: CASSTSTGDRQLGGELFF.